This passage covers 27 T cell receptor beta chains from one sample sequenced in a study of blood T cell repertoires in COVID-19. TCRdb's copy holds only in-frame clones and misses some; the assay was immunoSEQ multiplex PCR. The sample has about 71,000 clones; 70% to 90% are singletons. Sequencing input: peripheral blood. The receptors come from a man aged 50 or older with active COVID-19.

The CDR3 DNA is TGTGCCAGCAGTTTGGTCAGATCCTATGGCTACACCTTC. Translation gives CASSLVRSYGYTF. The V and J genes are TRBV12-3 or TRBV12-4 and TRBJ1-2; D is undetermined. The CDR3 loop spans 13 amino acids. Trimming left V 3 bases short and J 4 bases short, with 9 bases between.

This chain joins TRBV18 and TRBJ1-1, with D uncertain. The V and J ends lost 0 bases and 3 bases respectively, with 11 bases between them. Germline CDR1 reads KGHSH; CDR2 reads LQKENI. The CDR3 has 15 residues. CDR3 nucleotides: TGTGCCAGCTCACCACCGGAGGGTCGGTACACTGAAGCTTTCTTT. It specifies CASSPPEGRYTEAFF. Full variable domain (missing parts from reference TRBV18 and TRBJ1-1): NAGVMQNPRHLVRRRGQEARLRCSPMKGHSHVYWYRQLPEEGLKFMVYLQKENIIDESGMPKERFSAEFPKEGPSILRIQQVVRGDSAAYFCASSPPEGRYTEAFFGQGTRLTVV.

This sequence joins TRBV5-5 and TRBJ2-3, with 11 bases that match TRBD2. The CDR3 has 20 residues. V trimming: 0 bases; J trimming: 2 bases; junction bases outside the gene matches: 14. The V gene's germline CDR1 is SGHKS and CDR2 YYEKEE (reference sequence). The CDR3 DNA reads as TGTGCCAGCAGCTTGGGGACAGTTAGCGGGAGGGAGTGGAACACAGATACGCAGTATTTT. Encoded protein: CASSLGTVSGREWNTDTQYF.

The CDR3 nucleotides read TGTGCCAGCAGCTTTGAGGGCGGCCAGCCCCAGCATTTT. This encodes CASSFEGGQPQHF. V and J are TRBV7-9 and TRBJ1-5, with D unclear. Germline CDR1 reads SEHNR; CDR2 reads FQNEAQ (reference sequence). CDR3 length equals 13 residues. The V end was cut by 3 bases, the J end by 7 bases, with 10 bases between.

The rearrangement joins TRBV6-4 to TRBJ1-1; no clear D. This CDR3 has 14 amino acids. V shed 2 bases and J shed 5 bases, with 12 bases lying between them. Per germline, CDR1 MRHNA and CDR2 SNTAGT. CDR3 DNA: TGTGCCAGCAGTGACACCCACGAGGGTACTGAAGCTTTCTTT. It yields the protein CASSDTHEGTEAFF.

The chain carries TRBV7-2 and TRBJ2-4; 9 bases fit TRBD1. Germline CDR1 reads SGHTA; CDR2 reads FQGNSA. CDR3 length equals 14 residues. The V gene end was trimmed by 6 bases and the J gene end by 6 bases; junction bases not matched to a gene: 6. DNA for the CDR3: TGTGCCAGCAGTTCCGGGACAGGGATAAACATTCAGTACTTC. Translated, it gives CASSSGTGINIQYF.

V gene TRBV19 combines with J gene TRBJ2-3; D is undetermined. CDR3 length equals 14 residues. Germline V lookup: CDR1 LNHDA, CDR2 SQIVND (reference sequence). The germline V and J ends were trimmed by 4 bases and 2 bases, with 10 bases remaining between them. The DNA of the CDR3 is TGTGCCAGTAGTAAGACAACTGCCACAGATACGCAGTATTTT. It yields the protein CASSKTTATDTQYF.

The count of this clone is one. The V and J genes are TRBV7-9 and TRBJ2-1; TRBD2 aligns across 15 bases. With V trimmed by 4 bases and J by 2 bases, 6 bases remained unmatched. The CDR3 runs to 18 residues. The germline V gene encodes CDR1 SEHNR and CDR2 FQNEAQ (reference sequence). The CDR3 DNA reads TGTGCCAGCAGCTGGACTAGCGGGGGGGCCGACCCCTACAATGAGCAGTTCTTC. Amino acids: CASSWTSGGADPYNEQFF.

This clone was seen just once. This rearrangement joins TRBV30 to TRBJ2-2; 15 bases map to TRBD2. CDR1 and CDR2 (germline): GTSNPN, SVGIG (reference sequence). The CDR3 length is 16 residues. Unmatched junction bases numbered 9, after V lost 7 bases and J lost 6 bases. The CDR3 is CAFKGLAGGQSGELFF. CDR3 in DNA: TGTGCCTTCAAGGGACTAGCGGGAGGTCAATCCGGGGAGCTGTTTTTT.

V usage is TRBV24-1 and J usage is TRBJ2-6; D is possibly TRBD1 (6 bases). This CDR3 spans 17 amino acids. Germline CDR1 is KGHDR and CDR2 is SFDVKD. The V end was cut by 3 bases, the J end by 0 bases, with 11 bases between. CDR3 amino acids: CATSDGQGNSGANVLTF. The CDR3 DNA is TGTGCCACCAGTGATGGGCAGGGGAACTCTGGGGCCAACGTCCTGACTTTC.

This rearrangement joins TRBV19 to TRBJ2-1; weak D call: TRBD1 (6 bases). CDR3 length: 15 residues. The V end was cut by 6 bases, the J end by 3 bases, with 15 bases between. Germline V CDR1 and CDR2: LNHDA, SQIVND (reference sequence). CDR3 sequence reads: CASSLYRVGYNEQFF. The CDR3 coding sequence is TGTGCCAGTAGCCTATACAGGGTGGGCTACAATGAGCAGTTCTTC.

The rearrangement links TRBV24-1 to TRBJ1-2; D gene unclear. This CDR3 contains 14 residues. Trimming pared 2 bases from V and 1 base from J, leaving 7 bases between. Germline V gives CDR1 KGHDR, CDR2 SFDVKD. The CDR3 nucleotides are TGTGCCACCAGTGATTACGAGCGTAACTATGGCTACACCTTC. This codes for CATSDYERNYGYTF.

CDR3 residues: CASNTGDYGYTF. CDR3 coding DNA: TGTGCCAGCAATACAGGAGACTATGGCTACACCTTC. The V call is TRBV6-5, the J call TRBJ1-2; a weak D match, TRBD1 (5 bases). The CDR3 runs to 12 residues. Germline V gives CDR1 MNHEY, CDR2 SVGAGI. V dropped 7 bases and J dropped 3 bases, with 9 bases sitting between them.

The chain carries TRBV5-1 and TRBJ2-1; 12 nucleotides line up with TRBD2. CDR1 SGHRS and CDR2 YFSETQ come from the germline V gene. The CDR3 extends over 15 amino acids. J lost 5 bases, V lost 4 bases, and 4 bases had no gene match. CDR3 in amino acids: CASSPRLAGDNEQFF. The CDR3 DNA reads as TGCGCCAGCAGCCCAAGACTAGCGGGGGACAATGAGCAGTTCTTC.

This sequence joins TRBV12-3 or TRBV12-4 and TRBJ2-7; D is uncertain. V gave up 4 bases and J gave up 4 bases, with 5 bases separating them. The CDR3 totals 11 residues. CDR3 amino acids: CASSSKYEQYF. CDR3 coding DNA: TGTGCCAGCAGTTCAAAATACGAGCAGTACTTC.

V is TRBV15 and J is TRBJ1-6; D is uncertain. The germline CDR1 and CDR2 sequences are LNHNV and YYDKDF (reference sequence). The CDR3 runs 18 residues. Trimming left V 0 bases short and J 0 bases short, with 12 bases between. The CDR3 DNA is TGTGCCACCAGCAGAGATTTGGCAGAAAGCTCCTATAATTCACCCCTCCACTTT. It specifies CATSRDLAESSYNSPLHF.

The V call is TRBV30, the J call TRBJ1-5; D uncertain. V was shortened by 3 bases and J by 0 bases, with 9 bases between the two germline ends. The CDR3 sequence is 14 residues long. Per germline, CDR1 GTSNPN and CDR2 SVGIG (reference sequence). The CDR3 loop reads CAWSPGVSNQPQHF. In DNA form, the CDR3 reads TGTGCCTGGAGCCCGGGTGTTAGCAATCAGCCCCAGCATTTT. The entire variable domain, with the rest obtained from reference TRBV30 and TRBJ1-5, is as follows: SQTIHQWPATLVQPVGSPLSLECTVEGTSNPNLYWYRQAAGRGLQLLFYSVGIGQISSEVPQNLSASRPQDRQFILSSKKLLLSDSGFYLCAWSPGVSNQPQHFGDGTRLSIL.

This rearrangement joins TRBV3-1 (or the pseudogene TRBV3-2) to TRBJ2-5; 12 bases line up with TRBD2. With V trimmed by 10 bases and J by 5 bases, 2 bases remained unmatched. Germline lookup yields CDR1 LGHDT and CDR2 YNNKEL (reference sequence). This CDR3 region has 12 residues. The CDR3 loop is CATGTSGETQYF. As DNA, the CDR3 is TGTGCCACCGGGACTAGCGGGGAGACCCAGTACTTC.

CDR3 region: CASSVVEGGSTDTQYF. DNA of the CDR3: TGTGCCAGCAGCGTAGTGGAGGGGGGGAGCACAGATACGCAGTATTTT. This chain connects TRBV9 to TRBJ2-3; D perhaps matches TRBD2 (7 bases). The V and J ends lost 0 bases and 0 bases respectively, with 11 bases between them. The V gene's germline CDR1 is SGDLS and CDR2 YYNGEE. This CDR3 is built from 16 residues. Full variable domain (missing parts from reference TRBV9 and TRBJ2-3): DSGVTQTPKHLITATGQRVTLRCSPRSGDLSVYWYQQSLDQGLQFLIQYYNGEERAKGNILERFSAQQFPDLHSELNLSSLELGDSALYFCASSVVEGGSTDTQYFGPGTRLTVL.

V gene TRBV5-4 combines with J gene TRBJ2-3; 12 nucleotides line up with TRBD2. Germline V lookup: CDR1 SGHNT, CDR2 YYREEE (reference sequence). The V and J ends lost 4 bases and 2 bases, in that order; junction bases with no gene match: 5. The CDR3 loop spans 16 amino acids. The CDR3 nucleotides are TGTGCCAGCAGCCAGCGACTAGCGGGAGTCACAGATACGCAGTATTTT. This translates into CASSQRLAGVTDTQYF.

The V and J genes are TRBV10-3 and TRBJ1-3, with 7 nucleotides matching TRBD1. The CDR3 has 13 amino acids. From germline, CDR1 is ENHRY and CDR2 SYGVKD. After removal of 10 bases from V and 0 bases from J, the junction contained 3 bases not matched to a gene. The CDR3 here is CATGTASGNTIYF. The CDR3 DNA is TGTGCCACCGGGACAGCCTCTGGAAACACCATATATTTT.

V usage is TRBV14 and J usage is TRBJ1-6; 9 nucleotides align to TRBD1. In germline, CDR1 is SGHDN, CDR2 FVKESK. J gave up 11 bases and V 1 base, and 6 bases lay outside the gene matches. CDR3 length: 15 amino acids. CDR3 DNA: TGTGCCAGCAGCCAAGCCGGGACAGGGATGCCACCCCTCCACTTT. The encoded protein is CASSQAGTGMPPLHF. The whole variable domain, filled in from reference TRBV14 and TRBJ1-6, reads EAGVTQFPSHSVIEKGQTVTLRCDPISGHDNLYWYRRVMGKEIKFLLHFVKESKQDESGMPNNRFLAERTGGTYSTLKVQPAELEDSGVYFCASSQAGTGMPPLHFGNGTRLTVT.

The V call is TRBV14, the J call TRBJ2-5; TRBD1 matches 8 bases. CDR1 is SGHDN and CDR2 is FVKESK in the germline V gene. V shed 1 base, J shed 5 bases, and the junction held 12 bases outside the gene matches. The CDR3 has 17 amino acids. CDR3: CASSQAPPGTGGETQYF. In DNA form, the CDR3 reads TGTGCCAGCAGCCAAGCTCCCCCCGGGACAGGAGGGGAGACCCAGTACTTC. Full variable domain (remainder filled in from reference TRBV14 and TRBJ2-5): EAGVTQFPSHSVIEKGQTVTLRCDPISGHDNLYWYRRVMGKEIKFLLHFVKESKQDESGMPNNRFLAERTGGTYSTLKVQPAELEDSGVYFCASSQAPPGTGGETQYFGPGTRLLVL.

The chain couples TRBV5-4 to TRBJ2-3; D possibly corresponds to TRBD2 (6 bases). CDR1 and CDR2 from the germline V gene are SGHNT and YYREEE (reference sequence). This CDR3 comprises 15 residues. Deletions cut 2 bases from V and 0 bases from J, with 10 bases between. In DNA, the CDR3 is TGTGCCAGCAGCTTACCGGGGACTAGCACAGATACGCAGTATTTT. Translation: CASSLPGTSTDTQYF.

The chain couples TRBV6-5 to TRBJ2-6; unclear D gene. The V gene's germline CDR1 is MNHEY and CDR2 SVGAGI. V lost 7 bases to trimming and J lost 2 bases, with 9 bases between them. This CDR3 region has 14 residues. In DNA, the CDR3 is TGTGCCAGCATCTCCCCTCCTGGGGCCAACGTCCTGACTTTC. It yields the protein CASISPPGANVLTF.

The CDR3 is CASSPSWGAGDTQYF. The CDR3 region has the DNA TGTGCCAGCAGTCCCTCGTGGGGCGCGGGGGATACGCAGTATTTT. V usage is TRBV6-5 and J usage is TRBJ2-3, with a tentative D call TRBD2 (6 bases). CDR3 length: 15 residues. V was shortened by 5 bases and J by 6 bases, with 18 bases between the two germline ends. The germline gives CDR1 MNHEY, CDR2 SVGAGI.

This chain connects TRBV7-2 to TRBJ1-2; D possibly corresponds to TRBD1 (5 bases). V shed 0 bases and J shed 5 bases, with 7 bases lying between them. The CDR3 is 13 residues long. Per the germline V gene, CDR1 is SGHTA and CDR2 is FQGNSA. The CDR3, as DNA: TGTGCCAGCAGCTTAGCGGGGCAGTATGGCTACACCTTC. This translates into CASSLAGQYGYTF.